This T cell receptor (beta chain) was recovered during a study of T cell responses to AZD1222 COVID-19 vaccine. Findings of the study overall: Spike-wide vaccine-associated CD4 TCRs dominated at 160-218 and 743-854. There were mostly white British donors and more females than males, and clonal diversity was possibly underestimated. The study found Spike-specific TCR breadth and depth rose after two AZD1222 doses.

This CDR3 contains 11 residues. The germline gives CDR1 MNHEY, CDR2 SMNVEV (reference sequence). Trimming stripped 6 bases from V and 2 bases from J, with 5 bases between. On this clone itself: The antigen remains undetermined.

Profiled with immunoSEQ multiplex PCR; TCRdb holds only in-frame clones, not every one. The profile shows nearly 90,000 clones, approximately 91% of them singletons. Some second doses came at about 4 weeks and others at about 12 weeks; these were pooled. V and J are TRBV27 and TRBJ2-7; D is unresolved. The sequence came from an adult who received the AZD1222 COVID-19 vaccine. Specimen: peripheral blood, collected 28 days after the second AZD1222 dose. The CDR3 DNA sequence: TGTGCCAGCAGAGTGGCCTACGAGCAGTACTTC. Amino acid sequence: CASRVAYEQYF.